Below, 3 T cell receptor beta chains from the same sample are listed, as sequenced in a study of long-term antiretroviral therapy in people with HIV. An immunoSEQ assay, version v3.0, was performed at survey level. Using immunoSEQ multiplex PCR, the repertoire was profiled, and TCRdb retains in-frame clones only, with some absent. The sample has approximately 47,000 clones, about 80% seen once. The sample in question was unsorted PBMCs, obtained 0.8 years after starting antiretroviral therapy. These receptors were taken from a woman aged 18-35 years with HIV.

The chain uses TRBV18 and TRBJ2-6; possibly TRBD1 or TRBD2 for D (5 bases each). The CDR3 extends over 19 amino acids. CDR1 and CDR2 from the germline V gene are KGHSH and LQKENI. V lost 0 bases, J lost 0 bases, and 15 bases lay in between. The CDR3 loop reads CASSPPFGDLSSGANVLTF. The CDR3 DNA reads TGTGCCAGCTCACCACCGTTCGGGGACCTTAGCTCTGGGGCCAACGTCCTGACTTTC.

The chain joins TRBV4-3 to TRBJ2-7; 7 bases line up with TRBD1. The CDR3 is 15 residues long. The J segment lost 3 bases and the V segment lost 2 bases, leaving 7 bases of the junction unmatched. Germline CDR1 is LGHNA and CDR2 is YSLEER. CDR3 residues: CASSQSKQGIYEQYF. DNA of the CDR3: TGCGCCAGCAGCCAATCCAAACAGGGGATCTACGAGCAGTACTTC.

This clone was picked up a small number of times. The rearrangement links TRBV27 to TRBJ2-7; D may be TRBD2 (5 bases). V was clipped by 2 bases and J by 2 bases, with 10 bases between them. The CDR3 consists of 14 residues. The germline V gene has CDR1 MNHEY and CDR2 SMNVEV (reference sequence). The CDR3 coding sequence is TGTGCCAGCAGTTTAAAGCCCGGGGCCTACGAGCAGTACTTC. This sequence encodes CASSLKPGAYEQYF.